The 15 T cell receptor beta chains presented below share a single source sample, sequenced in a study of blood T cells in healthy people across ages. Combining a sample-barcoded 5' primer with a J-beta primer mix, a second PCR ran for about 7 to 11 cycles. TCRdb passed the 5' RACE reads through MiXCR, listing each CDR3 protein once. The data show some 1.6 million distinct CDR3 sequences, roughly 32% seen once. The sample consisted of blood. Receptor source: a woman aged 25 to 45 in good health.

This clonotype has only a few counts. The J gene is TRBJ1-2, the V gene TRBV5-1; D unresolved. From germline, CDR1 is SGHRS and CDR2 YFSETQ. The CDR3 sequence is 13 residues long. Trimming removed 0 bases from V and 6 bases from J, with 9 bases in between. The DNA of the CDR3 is TGCGCCAGCAGCTTGGCCTCGGGCGATGGCTACACCTTC. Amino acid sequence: CASSLASGDGYTF. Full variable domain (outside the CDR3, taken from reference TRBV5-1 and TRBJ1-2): KAGVTQTPRYLIKTRGQQVTLSCSPISGHRSVSWYQQTPGQGLQFLFEYFSETQRNKGNFPGRFSGRQFSNSRSEMNVSTLELGDSALYLCASSLASGDGYTFGSGTRLTVV.

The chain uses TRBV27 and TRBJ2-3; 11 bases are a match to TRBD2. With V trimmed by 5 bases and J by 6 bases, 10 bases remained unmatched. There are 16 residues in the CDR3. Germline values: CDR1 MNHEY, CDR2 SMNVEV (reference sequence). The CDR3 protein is CASSRGTSGTGDTQYF. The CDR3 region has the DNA TGTGCCAGCAGTCGCGGGACTAGCGGAACAGGGGATACGCAGTATTTT.

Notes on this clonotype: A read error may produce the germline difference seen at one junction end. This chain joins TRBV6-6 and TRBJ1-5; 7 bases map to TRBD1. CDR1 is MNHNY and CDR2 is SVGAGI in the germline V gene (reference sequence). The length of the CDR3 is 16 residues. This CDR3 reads CASSSRQGPGNRPQHF. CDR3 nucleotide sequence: TGTGCCAGCAGTTCCCGACAGGGTCCAGGCAATCGGCCCCAGCATTTT.

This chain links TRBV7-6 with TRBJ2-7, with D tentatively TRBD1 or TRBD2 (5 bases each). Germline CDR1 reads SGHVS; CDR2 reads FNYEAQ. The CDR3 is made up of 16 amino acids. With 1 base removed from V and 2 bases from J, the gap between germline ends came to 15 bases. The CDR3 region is CASSLGPGTETYEQYF. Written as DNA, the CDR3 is TGTGCCAGCAGCTTAGGACCTGGGACGGAGACCTACGAGCAGTACTTC.

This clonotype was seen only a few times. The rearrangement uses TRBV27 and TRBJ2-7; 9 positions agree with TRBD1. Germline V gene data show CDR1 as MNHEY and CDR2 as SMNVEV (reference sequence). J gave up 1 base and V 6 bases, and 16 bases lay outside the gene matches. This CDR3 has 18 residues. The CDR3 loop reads CASSPGDRADFLSYEQYF. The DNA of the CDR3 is TGTGCCAGCAGCCCTGGGGACAGGGCTGATTTTTTATCCTACGAGCAGTACTTC.

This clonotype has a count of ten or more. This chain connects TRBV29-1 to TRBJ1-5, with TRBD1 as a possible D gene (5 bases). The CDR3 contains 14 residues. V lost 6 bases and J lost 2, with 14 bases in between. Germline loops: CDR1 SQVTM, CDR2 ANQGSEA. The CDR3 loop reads CSVRDRGGNQPQHF. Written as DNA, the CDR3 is TGCAGCGTCCGGGACCGCGGCGGCAATCAGCCCCAGCATTTT.

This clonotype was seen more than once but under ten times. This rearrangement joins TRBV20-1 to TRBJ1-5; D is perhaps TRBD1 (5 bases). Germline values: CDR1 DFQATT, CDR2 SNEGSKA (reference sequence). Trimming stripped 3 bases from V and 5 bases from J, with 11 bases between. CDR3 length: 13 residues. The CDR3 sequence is CSASGGSYQPQHF. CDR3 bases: TGCAGTGCTAGCGGGGGGTCCTATCAGCCCCAGCATTTT.

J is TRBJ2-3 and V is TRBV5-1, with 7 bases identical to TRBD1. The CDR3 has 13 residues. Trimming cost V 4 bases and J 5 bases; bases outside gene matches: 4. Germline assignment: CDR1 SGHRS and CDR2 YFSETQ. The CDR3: CASSTTGRDTQYF. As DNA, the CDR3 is TGCGCCAGCAGCACGACAGGGAGAGATACGCAGTATTTT.

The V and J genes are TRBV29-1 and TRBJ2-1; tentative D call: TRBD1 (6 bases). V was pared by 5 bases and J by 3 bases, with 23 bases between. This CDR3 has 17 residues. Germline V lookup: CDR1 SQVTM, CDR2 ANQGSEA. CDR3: CSVSLLRTGKLYNEQFF. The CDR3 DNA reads TGCAGCGTTAGCCTTTTGCGAACAGGGAAACTCTACAATGAGCAGTTCTTC.

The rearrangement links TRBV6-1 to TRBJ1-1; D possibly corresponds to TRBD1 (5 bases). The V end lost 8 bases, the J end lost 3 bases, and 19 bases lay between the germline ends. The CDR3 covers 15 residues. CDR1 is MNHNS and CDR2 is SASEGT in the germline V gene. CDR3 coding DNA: TGTGCCAGCGGTTCCCCAAGGCAGGGAGACACTGAAGCTTTCTTT. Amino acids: CASGSPRQGDTEAFF.

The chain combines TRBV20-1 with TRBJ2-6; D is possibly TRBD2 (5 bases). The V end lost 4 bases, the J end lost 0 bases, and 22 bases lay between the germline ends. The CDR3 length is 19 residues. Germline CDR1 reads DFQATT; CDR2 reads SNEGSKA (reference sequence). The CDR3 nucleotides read TGCAGTGCTATACATTTGGCGGGCCAGTCTCACTCTGGGGCCAACGTCCTGACTTTC. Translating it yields CSAIHLAGQSHSGANVLTF.

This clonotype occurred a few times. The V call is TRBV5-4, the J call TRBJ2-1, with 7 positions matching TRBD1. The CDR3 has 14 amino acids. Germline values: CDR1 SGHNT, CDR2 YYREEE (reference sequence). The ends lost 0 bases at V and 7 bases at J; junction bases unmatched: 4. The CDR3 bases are TGTGCCAGCAGCTTGGACAGGGGAGCGAATGAGCAGTTCTTC. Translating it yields CASSLDRGANEQFF.

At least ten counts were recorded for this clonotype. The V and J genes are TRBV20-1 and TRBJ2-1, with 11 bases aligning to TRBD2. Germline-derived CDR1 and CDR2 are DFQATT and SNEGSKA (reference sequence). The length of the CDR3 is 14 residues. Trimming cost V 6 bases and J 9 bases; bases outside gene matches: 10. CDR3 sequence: CSAILAGGYGEQFF. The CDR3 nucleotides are TGCAGTGCGATCCTAGCGGGGGGTTACGGTGAGCAGTTCTTC.

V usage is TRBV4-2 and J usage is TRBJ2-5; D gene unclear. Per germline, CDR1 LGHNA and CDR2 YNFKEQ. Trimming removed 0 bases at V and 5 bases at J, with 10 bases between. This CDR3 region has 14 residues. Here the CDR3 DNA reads TGTGCCAGCAGCCAAGATGCTCACACGGAGACCCAGTACTTC. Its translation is CASSQDAHTETQYF.

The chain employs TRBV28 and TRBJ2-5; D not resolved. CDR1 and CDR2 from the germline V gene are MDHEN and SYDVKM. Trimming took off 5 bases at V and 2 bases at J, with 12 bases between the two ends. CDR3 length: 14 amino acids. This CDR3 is CASSTQTRQETQYF. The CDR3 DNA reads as TGTGCCAGCAGTACCCAGACCAGACAAGAGACCCAGTACTTC.